Below, one TCR beta chain is given with its context. Its target is unknown. This specimen belongs to a study of graft-versus-host responses after intestinal transplantation. About the research overall: Grafts that recipients had were multivisceral, liver-intestinal, or isolated intestinal transplants. Each patient got anti-thymocyte globulin induction, then tacrolimus and steroids for about 3 years. General study findings and limits: Within allografts, high graft-versus-host to host-versus-graft clonal ratios were seen among patients with graft-donor T cell macrochimerism. Levels of circulating GvH clones at their peak were associated with early post-transplant HvG declines.

Trimming cost V 7 bases and J 8 bases; bases outside gene matches: 10. The germline gives CDR1 KGHSH, CDR2 LQKENI. The CDR3 runs 15 residues. TCRdb's copy holds only in-frame clones and misses some; the assay was immunoSEQ multiplex PCR. The sample has 13,000 or so clones, roughly 81% seen once. Both intraepithelial and lamina propria lymphocytes were released by processing graft tissue. The source material was ileum tissue, sampled 16 days after intestinal transplant. The chain recombines TRBV18 with TRBJ2-1, with 11 bases fitting TRBD2. The clonotype was recovered from a human patient who received an intestinal transplant, so some T cells may come from the graft donor. CDR3 DNA: TGTGCCAGCTTTACCGGGACTAGCGGCTCTTATGAGCAGTTCTTC. It is translated as CASFTGTSGSYEQFF.